This T cell receptor (beta chain) was captured by sequencing in a study of blood T cell repertoires in COVID-19 (dated by TCRdb to the early 2020s). The study in broad terms: Collaborator samples came from the United States, Italy and Spain and covered acute and convalescent phases of COVID-19. Where HLA class I and class II types were available, the types were taken from metadata supplied by the sample provider, not from assay-based typing. A freely available public database, intended as a resource for researchers studying the immune response to SARS-CoV-2, is where the repertoires were released. The prospective study material was composed of cDNA or gDNA derived from T cells, B-cell-depleted T cells, or PBMCs. Samples came from the ongoing ImmuneRACE study (first 160 participants) plus 1,254 subjects from 6 global collaborators. A de-identified subject ID, COVID-19 status, age in years and sex were almost always included in the sample metadata. Subjects who had been exposed to COVID-19, were actively infected with it, or had recovered from it provided the deeply sampled blood TCRbeta repertoires that made up the dataset. What the study reported, not specific to this receptor: How much clinical and demographic metadata was included differed by source and by participant, and the metadata was provided uncurated.

In regard to this clone: Its binding antigen is unknown. Base qualities are not provided; no much larger clone lies one nucleotide away.

Each collaborating institution followed its own protocols to collect whole blood in K2EDTA tubes. For TCRbeta analysis, collaborators shipped samples in one of three forms: frozen whole blood, isolated PBMCs, or DNA extracted from either of those sample types. TCRbeta CDR3 regions were amplified from genomic DNA by means of the immunoSEQ Assay, a bias-controlled multiplex PCR. The authors' analysis ran thus. Nucleated cell counts per sample were estimated from amplification of reference gene primers within the assay. To quantify the absolute abundance of each unique TCRbeta CDR3 rearrangement, sequence reads were collapsed and filtered. Productive Simpson clonality was computed per sample as the square root of Simpson's diversity index over productive rearrangements. What TCRdb holds here is the immuneACCESS table cut down to in-frame rearrangements. Part of the clones is not present; checked against another copy, under half of the missing clones reflect an unresolved V gene, and the others are unexplained. V, J and clone size were drawn from that table, and D and trimming were deduced from the DNA. A total of 150,000 to 200,000 clones appear in this sample, around 85% of them only once. The ten largest clonotypes hold roughly 8.2% of the sample.

CDR1 and CDR2, looked up from the germline V gene (reference sequence), are MNHNY and SVGAGI. Including the terminal cysteine and phenylalanine, the CDR3 comprises 14 residues. Only CDR3 DNA remains: 42 bases, in frame from the first base. V is cut back by 7 bases and J by 3 bases, with 7 bases in the junction unmatched. Rearrangement joined TRBV6-6 to TRBJ2-3; 7 bases in the middle match TRBD2. The sequence derives from a man between 60 and 70 years old with acute or convalescent COVID-19. Sample: peripheral blood. Here is the DNA: TGTGCCAGCAACGGCGGGAGTGGTACAGATACGCAGTATTTT. Its protein product is CASNGGSGTDTQYF.